The 28 T cell receptor beta chains presented below share a single source sample, sequenced in a study of cytomegalovirus exposure and HLA in healthy donors. The assay was immunoSEQ multiplex PCR, and TCRdb's table has in-frame clones only and misses some. The data hold roughly 310,000 clones, with nearly 90% observed a single time. What was sequenced was PBMCs. The receptors originated from a man in his thirties or forties in good health and CMV-seronegative.

This clone was seen a few times. Written as DNA, the CDR3 is TGTGCCAGCAGCTTGGGGCAGGGCATATATGGCTACACCTTC. Amino acid sequence: CASSLGQGIYGYTF. The chain recombines TRBV7-9 with TRBJ1-2, with D possibly matching TRBD1 (5 bases). Looked up from germline, CDR1 is SEHNR and CDR2 is FQNEAQ (reference sequence). Trimming stripped 3 bases from V and 5 bases from J, with 13 bases between. This CDR3 region has 14 residues. The variable domain in full, with the rest retrieved from reference TRBV7-9 and TRBJ1-2, is DTGVSQNPRHKITKRGQNVTFRCDPISEHNRLYWYRQTLGQGPEFLTYFQNEAQLEKSRLLSDRFSAERPKGSFSTLEIQRTEQGDSAMYLCASSLGQGIYGYTFGSGTRLTVV.

The chain is built from TRBV9 and TRBJ1-3, with 8 bases matching TRBD1. This CDR3 region has 16 residues. The junction had 4 bases not matched to a gene; V was cut back by 2 bases and J by 0 bases. Germline CDR1 is SGDLS and CDR2 is YYNGEE. This chain's CDR3 is CASSVGTGASGNTIYF. The CDR3 bases are TGTGCCAGCAGCGTCGGGACAGGTGCCTCTGGAAACACCATATATTTT.

The genes are TRBV5-1 and TRBJ2-3; TRBD2 agrees at 7 bases. This CDR3 spans 14 amino acids. Germline CDR1 reads SGHRS; CDR2 reads YFSETQ. The trim removed 6 bases at V and 4 bases at J, leaving 8 bases unmatched. CDR3 DNA: TGCGCCAGCACCCTCGAGGCGGGGGCAGATACGCAGTATTTT. Encoded protein: CASTLEAGADTQYF.

The CDR3 DNA reads TGTGCCAGCAGTGATGCACCGCGGGGGGTCCATGAGCAGTACTTC. Translated: CASSDAPRGVHEQYF. The chain is built from TRBV6-1 and TRBJ2-7; TRBD2 matches 8 bases. Germline V gene sequence: CDR1 MNHNS, CDR2 SASEGT. The J segment lost 7 bases and the V segment lost 3 bases, leaving 11 bases of the junction unmatched. CDR3 length: 15 residues.

The chain employs TRBV6-6 and TRBJ1-6, with 8 positions matching TRBD1. The trim removed 5 bases at V and 10 bases at J, leaving 13 bases unmatched. Germline lookup yields CDR1 MNHNY and CDR2 SVGAGI (reference sequence). The length of the CDR3 is 16 residues. Written as DNA, the CDR3 is TGTGCCAGCAGTCGGACAGTTCAGGGGGCGCGATCACCCCTCCACTTT. Protein: CASSRTVQGARSPLHF.

The chain carries TRBV16 and TRBJ1-2; D unresolved. Germline V CDR1 and CDR2: KGHSY, FQNENV. The CDR3 runs 13 residues. Trimming pared 1 base from V and 8 bases from J, leaving 11 bases between. The CDR3 nucleotides read TGTGCCAGCAGCCAATATCCGGGGTACGGCTACACCTTC. Residues: CASSQYPGYGYTF.

The rearrangement links TRBV6-6 to TRBJ2-3; 12 bases fit TRBD2. Germline CDR1 MNHNY, CDR2 SVGAGI (reference sequence). The CDR3 loop spans 14 amino acids. The J segment lost 6 bases and the V segment lost 8 bases, leaving 6 bases of the junction unmatched. CDR3 region: CASGGLAGKDTQYF. CDR3 nucleotides: TGTGCCAGCGGAGGACTAGCGGGGAAGGATACGCAGTATTTT.

The J gene is TRBJ2-3, the V gene TRBV27; 7 bases are shared with TRBD1. The J segment lost 3 bases and the V segment lost 6 bases, leaving 9 bases of the junction unmatched. The CDR3 length is 15 residues. Germline values: CDR1 MNHEY, CDR2 SMNVEV (reference sequence). CDR3 coding DNA: TGTGCCAGCAGGAAGAGGGGGCGCGGGACAGATACGCAGTATTTT. It encodes CASRKRGRGTDTQYF.

The chain has TRBV12-2 and TRBJ1-2; the tabulated D call, TRBD1, remains unverified against the DNA. TRBV12-2 constitutes a pseudogene. This CDR3 region has 18 residues. The CDR3 coding sequence is TGTGCAAGCACTCCCTCAACCGGGACAGGGGTTTCCCCTGGCGGCTACACCTTC. Its protein product is CASTPSTGTGVSPGGYTF.

This clone came up a few times. The chain couples TRBV7-6 to TRBJ1-1, with D perhaps matching TRBD1 (6 bases). This CDR3 region has 13 residues. CDR1 and CDR2 (germline): SGHVS, FNYEAQ. Deletions cut 5 bases from V and 4 bases from J, with 11 bases between. The CDR3 DNA is TGTGCCAGCAGCGAAGGACAGACCACTGAAGCTTTCTTT. Its protein is CASSEGQTTEAFF.

This chain joins TRBV27 and TRBJ2-5; no firm D call. The germline V and J ends were trimmed by 5 bases and 3 bases, with 19 bases remaining between them. Germline-derived CDR1 and CDR2 are MNHEY and SMNVEV (reference sequence). This CDR3 is 16 amino acids long. The CDR3 here is CASSPVLNRKKETQYF. The DNA of the CDR3 is TGTGCCAGCAGTCCAGTTTTGAACAGAAAAAAAGAGACCCAGTACTTC.

V and J are TRBV11-2 and TRBJ2-5; maybe TRBD1 (7 bases). This CDR3 is 15 amino acids long. Looked up from germline, CDR1 is SGHAT and CDR2 is FQNNGV. Trimming shortened V by 5 bases and J by 2 bases, and 15 bases separated the two germline ends. The CDR3 loop reads CASSPAGGPQETQYF. The CDR3 nucleotides read TGTGCCAGCAGCCCAGCAGGGGGGCCACAAGAGACCCAGTACTTC.

The chain has TRBV6-5 and TRBJ1-1, with TRBD1 as a possible D gene (5 bases). Germline assignment: CDR1 MNHEY and CDR2 SVGAGI. The V gene lost 2 bases and the J gene lost 0 bases, with 10 bases spanning the gap. The CDR3 is 15 amino acids. CDR3 amino acids: CASSYQGRVNTEAFF. The CDR3 nucleotides read TGTGCCAGCAGTTACCAGGGAAGGGTGAACACTGAAGCTTTCTTT.

The chain recombines TRBV5-1 with TRBJ1-2, with TRBD1 matching over 10 bases. Losses at the gene ends were 2 bases for V and 3 bases for J; bases not matched to a gene: 10. CDR1 and CDR2 (germline): SGHRS, YFSETQ. The CDR3 consists of 17 residues. The CDR3 DNA sequence: TGCGCCAGCAGCTTAGGGGGACAGGGGAAACTCGACTATGGCTACACCTTC. As protein: CASSLGGQGKLDYGYTF.

V usage is TRBV14 and J usage is TRBJ1-1, with D perhaps TRBD1 (5 bases). The CDR3 is 15 amino acids. Germline lookup yields CDR1 SGHDN and CDR2 FVKESK. V dropped 1 base and J dropped 6 bases, with 15 bases sitting between them. CDR3 protein: CASSQVQSRVAEAFF. CDR3 sequence (DNA): TGTGCCAGCAGCCAAGTGCAGTCCAGGGTCGCTGAAGCTTTCTTT. Based on the CDR3 plus reference TRBV14 and TRBJ1-1, the full variable domain is EAGVTQFPSHSVIEKGQTVTLRCDPISGHDNLYWYRRVMGKEIKFLLHFVKESKQDESGMPNNRFLAERTGGTYSTLKVQPAELEDSGVYFCASSQVQSRVAEAFFGQGTRLTVV.

The chain combines TRBV5-8 with TRBJ2-2; D unresolved. V was pared by 4 bases and J by 6 bases, with 10 bases between. Germline CDR1 and CDR2: SGHTS and YDEGEE. CDR3 size: 13 residues. The CDR3 region is CASSRRSSGELFF. The CDR3 nucleotides read TGTGCCAGCAGCCGACGGAGTTCCGGGGAGCTGTTTTTT.

The chain uses TRBV6-5 and TRBJ2-7; 9 nucleotides agree with TRBD1. The J segment lost 0 bases and the V segment lost 5 bases, leaving 5 bases of the junction unmatched. Germline-derived CDR1 and CDR2 are MNHEY and SVGAGI. The length of the CDR3 is 15 residues. CDR3 protein: CASSPGTGRSYEQYF. The CDR3 DNA reads TGTGCCAGCAGTCCCGGGACAGGGCGCTCCTACGAGCAGTACTTC.

The chain combines TRBV5-6 with TRBJ2-7; no definite D call. V gave up 5 bases and J gave up 0 bases, with 9 bases separating them. Germline loops: CDR1 SGHDT, CDR2 YYEEEE. The CDR3 has 13 residues. In DNA form, the CDR3 reads TGTGCCAGCAGTCGAGGTGACTCCTACGAGCAGTACTTC. It is translated as CASSRGDSYEQYF.

The chain couples TRBV6-6 to TRBJ2-1; D possibly corresponds to TRBD2 (6 bases). Trimming pared 9 bases from V and 6 bases from J, leaving 15 bases between. The CDR3 runs to 13 residues. Germline-derived CDR1 and CDR2 are MNHNY and SVGAGI (reference sequence). CDR3 protein: CASSREVSNEQFF. The CDR3 region has the DNA TGTGCCAGTTCCAGGGAGGTCTCCAATGAGCAGTTCTTC.

This clone was found once. V gene TRBV4-3 combines with J gene TRBJ2-5; 8 nucleotides line up with TRBD1. This CDR3 is 16 amino acids long. V lost 1 base, J lost 2 bases, and 6 bases stayed unmatched. Germline lookup yields CDR1 LGHNA and CDR2 YSLEER. This chain's CDR3 is CASSQARTGWQETQYF. The CDR3, as DNA: TGCGCCAGCAGCCAAGCTCGGACAGGGTGGCAAGAGACCCAGTACTTC.

CDR3 nucleotides: TGTGCCAGCAGCTTACAACAGGGTTACGAGCAGTACTTC. As protein: CASSLQQGYEQYF. This chain links TRBV7-9 with TRBJ2-7, with a tentative D call TRBD1 (6 bases). This CDR3 has 13 residues. V dropped 2 bases and J dropped 4 bases, with 9 bases sitting between them. In germline, CDR1 is SEHNR, CDR2 FQNEAQ (reference sequence).

The chain is built from TRBV18 and TRBJ2-7, with D unclear. CDR3 length: 13 amino acids. V was trimmed by 5 bases and J by 3 bases, leaving 11 bases between them. Germline CDR1 reads KGHSH; CDR2 reads LQKENI. The CDR3 here is CASSAGARYEQYF. The DNA of the CDR3 is TGTGCCAGCTCAGCCGGAGCTCGCTACGAGCAGTACTTC.

The chain combines TRBV4-3 with TRBJ1-2; TRBD1 agrees at 7 bases. Germline values: CDR1 LGHNA, CDR2 YSLEER. The CDR3 is 13 amino acids. Trimming cost V 7 bases and J 8 bases; bases outside gene matches: 10. CDR3 DNA: TGCGCCAGCACCCCAGACAGGGTGGGGGGCTACACCTTC. This gives the protein CASTPDRVGGYTF.

V and J are TRBV6-1 and TRBJ2-1; D possibly corresponds to TRBD1 (6 bases). From germline, CDR1 is MNHNS and CDR2 SASEGT. This CDR3 is 15 amino acids long. V was trimmed by 7 bases and J by 2 bases, leaving 15 bases between them. The CDR3 nucleotides read TGTGCCAGCATCCCTCGGGACACTGCCTACAATGAGCAGTTCTTC. This gives the protein CASIPRDTAYNEQFF.

The chain employs TRBV12-5 and TRBJ2-1; 12 positions agree with TRBD1. This CDR3 has 17 amino acids. CDR1 and CDR2 from the germline V gene are LGHNT and FRNRAP. V shed 6 bases and J 0 bases; nucleotides not matched to a gene: 6. In nucleotides, the CDR3 is TGTGCTAGTGGCGGGACAGGGGGCCCGAGCTCCTACAATGAGCAGTTCTTC. Amino acid sequence: CASGGTGGPSSYNEQFF.

The chain has TRBV18 and TRBJ2-7, with 9 nucleotides matching TRBD1. Germline assignment: CDR1 KGHSH and CDR2 LQKENI. J lost 1 base, V lost 3 bases, and 4 bases had no gene match. The CDR3 loop spans 15 amino acids. In DNA form, the CDR3 reads TGTGCCAGCTCACCCATGACAGGGGGGTCCTACGAGCAGTACTTC. Encoded protein: CASSPMTGGSYEQYF.

The chain couples TRBV4-2 to TRBJ1-4; D unresolved. The CDR3 is made up of 13 amino acids. The germline gives CDR1 LGHNA, CDR2 YNFKEQ. V shed 6 bases and J shed 5 bases, with 10 bases lying between them. The CDR3: CASRQTGNEKLFF. CDR3 bases: TGTGCCAGCAGGCAGACCGGGAATGAAAAACTGTTTTTT.

The rearrangement links TRBV7-2 to TRBJ1-6; 8 nucleotides line up with TRBD1. This CDR3 comprises 15 residues. Germline values: CDR1 SGHTA, CDR2 FQGNSA. After removal of 1 base from V and 7 bases from J, the junction contained 3 bases not matched to a gene. This CDR3 is CASSLERTGNSPLHF. The DNA for the CDR3 is TGTGCCAGCAGCTTAGAGCGGACAGGGAATTCACCCCTCCACTTT.